The T cell receptor beta chain under discussion was sequenced for a study of blood T cell repertoires in COVID-19. TCRdb's copy holds only in-frame clones and misses some; the assay was immunoSEQ multiplex PCR. The sample records approximately 200,000 clones, about 85% being singletons. Participant-reported clinical history was the basis for cohort assignment. The V segment lost 0 bases and the J segment 3 bases; nucleotides outside the gene matches: 9. Germline loops: CDR1 SGHNT, CDR2 YYREEE (reference sequence). The CDR3 contains 18 residues. Material: PBMCs or T cells enriched from blood (not recorded which). This TCR was recovered from a man aged 35 to 55 who had recovered from COVID-19. This chain links TRBV5-4 with TRBJ2-3; 11 bases match TRBD2. CDR3 amino acids: CASSLGLAGSTPTDTQYF. The CDR3 DNA reads as TGTGCCAGCAGCTTGGGACTAGCGGGATCGACTCCAACAGATACGCAGTATTTT.